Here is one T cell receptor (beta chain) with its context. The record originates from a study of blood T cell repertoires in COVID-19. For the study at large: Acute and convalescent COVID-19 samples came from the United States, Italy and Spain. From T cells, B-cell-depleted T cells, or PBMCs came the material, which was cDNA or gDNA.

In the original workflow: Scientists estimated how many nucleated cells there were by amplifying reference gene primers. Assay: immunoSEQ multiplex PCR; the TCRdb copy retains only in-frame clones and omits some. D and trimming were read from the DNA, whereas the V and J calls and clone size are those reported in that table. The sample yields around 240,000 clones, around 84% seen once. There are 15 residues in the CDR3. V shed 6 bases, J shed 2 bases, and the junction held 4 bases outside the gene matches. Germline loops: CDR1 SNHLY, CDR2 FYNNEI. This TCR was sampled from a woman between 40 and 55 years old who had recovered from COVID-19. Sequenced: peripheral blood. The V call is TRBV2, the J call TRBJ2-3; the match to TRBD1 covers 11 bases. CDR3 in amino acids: CASSGQGALTDTQYF. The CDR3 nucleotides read TGTGCCAGCAGCGGACAGGGGGCTCTCACAGATACGCAGTATTTT.